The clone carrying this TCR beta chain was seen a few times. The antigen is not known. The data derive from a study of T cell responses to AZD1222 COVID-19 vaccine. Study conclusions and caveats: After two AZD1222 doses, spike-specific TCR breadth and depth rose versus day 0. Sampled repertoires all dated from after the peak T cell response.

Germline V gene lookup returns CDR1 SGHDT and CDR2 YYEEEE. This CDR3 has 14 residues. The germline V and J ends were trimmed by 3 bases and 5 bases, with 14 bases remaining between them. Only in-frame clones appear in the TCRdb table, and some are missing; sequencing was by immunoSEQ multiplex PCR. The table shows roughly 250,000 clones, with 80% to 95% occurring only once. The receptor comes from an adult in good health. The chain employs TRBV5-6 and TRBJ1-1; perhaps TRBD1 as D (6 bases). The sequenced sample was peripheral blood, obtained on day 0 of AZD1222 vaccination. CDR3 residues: CASSSTGSRTEAFF. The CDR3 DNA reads TGTGCCAGCAGCTCGACAGGTAGTCGGACTGAAGCTTTCTTT.